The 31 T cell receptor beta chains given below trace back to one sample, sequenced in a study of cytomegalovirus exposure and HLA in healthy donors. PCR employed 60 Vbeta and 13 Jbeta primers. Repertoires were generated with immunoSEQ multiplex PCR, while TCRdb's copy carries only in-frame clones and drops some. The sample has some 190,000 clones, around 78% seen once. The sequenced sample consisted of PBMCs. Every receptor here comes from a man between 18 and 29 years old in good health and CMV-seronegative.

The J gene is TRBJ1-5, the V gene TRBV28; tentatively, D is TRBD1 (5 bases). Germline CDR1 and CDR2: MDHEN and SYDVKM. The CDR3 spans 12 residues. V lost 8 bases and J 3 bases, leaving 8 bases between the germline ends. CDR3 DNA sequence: TGTGCCAGCGCGGGGGTCAATCAGCCCCAGCATTTT. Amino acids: CASAGVNQPQHF.

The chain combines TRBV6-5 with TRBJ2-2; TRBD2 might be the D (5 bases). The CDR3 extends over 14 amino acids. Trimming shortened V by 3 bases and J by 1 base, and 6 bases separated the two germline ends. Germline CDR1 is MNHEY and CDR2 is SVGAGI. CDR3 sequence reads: CASSYRGNTGELFF. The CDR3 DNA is TGTGCCAGCAGTTATCGGGGGAACACCGGGGAGCTGTTTTTT.

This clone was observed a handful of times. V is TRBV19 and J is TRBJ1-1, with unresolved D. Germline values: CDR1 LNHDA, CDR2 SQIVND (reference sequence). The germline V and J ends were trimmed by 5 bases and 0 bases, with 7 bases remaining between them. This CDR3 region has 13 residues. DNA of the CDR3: TGTGCCAGTAGTGGAGAGTTGAACACTGAAGCTTTCTTT. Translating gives CASSGELNTEAFF.

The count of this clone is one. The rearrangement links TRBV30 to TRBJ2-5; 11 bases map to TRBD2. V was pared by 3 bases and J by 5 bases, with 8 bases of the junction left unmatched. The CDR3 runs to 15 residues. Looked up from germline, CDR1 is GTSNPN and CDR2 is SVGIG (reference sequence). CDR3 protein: CAWRPGLAEGETQYF. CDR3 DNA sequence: TGTGCCTGGAGGCCGGGACTAGCGGAGGGGGAGACCCAGTACTTC.

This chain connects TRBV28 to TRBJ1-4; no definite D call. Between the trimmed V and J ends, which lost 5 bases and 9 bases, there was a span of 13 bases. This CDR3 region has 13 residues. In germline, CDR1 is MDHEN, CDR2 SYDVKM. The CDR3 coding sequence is TGTGCCAGCAGTCCGCCGAGGTCCCAAAAACTGTTTTTT. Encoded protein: CASSPPRSQKLFF. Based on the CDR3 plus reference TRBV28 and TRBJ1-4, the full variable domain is DVKVTQSSRYLVKRTGEKVFLECVQDMDHENMFWYRQDPGLGLRLIYFSYDVKMKEKGDIPEGYSVSREKKERFSLILESASTNQTSMYLCASSPPRSQKLFFGSGTQLSVL.

CDR3 amino acids: CASSLGPSDQETQYF. In nucleotides, the CDR3 is TGCGCCAGCAGCTTGGGCCCCTCGGACCAAGAGACCCAGTACTTC. This rearrangement joins TRBV5-1 to TRBJ2-5; D unclear. The CDR3 loop spans 15 amino acids. Trimming cost V 0 bases and J 0 bases, with 9 bases left between them. Germline CDR1 and CDR2: SGHRS and YFSETQ.

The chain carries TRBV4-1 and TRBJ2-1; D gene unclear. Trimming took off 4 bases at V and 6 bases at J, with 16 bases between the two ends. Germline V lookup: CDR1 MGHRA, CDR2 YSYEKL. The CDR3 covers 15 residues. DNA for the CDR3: TGCGCCAGCAGCCCGCCCGAGAGAGATCTCAATGAGCAGTTCTTC. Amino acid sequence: CASSPPERDLNEQFF.

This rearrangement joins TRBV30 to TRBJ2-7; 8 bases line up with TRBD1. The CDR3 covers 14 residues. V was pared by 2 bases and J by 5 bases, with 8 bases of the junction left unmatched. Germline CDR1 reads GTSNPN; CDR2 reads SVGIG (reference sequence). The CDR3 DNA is TGTGCCTGGAGTAGGGGGACAGGCCGGAACGAGCAGTACTTC. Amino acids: CAWSRGTGRNEQYF. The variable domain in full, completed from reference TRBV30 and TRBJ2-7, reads SQTIHQWPATLVQPVGSPLSLECTVEGTSNPNLYWYRQAAGRGLQLLFYSVGIGQISSEVPQNLSASRPQDRQFILSSKKLLLSDSGFYLCAWSRGTGRNEQYFGPGTRLTVT.

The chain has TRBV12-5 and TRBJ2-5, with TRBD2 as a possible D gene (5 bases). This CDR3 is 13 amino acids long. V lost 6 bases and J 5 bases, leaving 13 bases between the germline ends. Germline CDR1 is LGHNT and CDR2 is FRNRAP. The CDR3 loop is CASGRGYRETQYF. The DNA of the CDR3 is TGTGCTAGTGGCCGCGGGTATCGGGAGACCCAGTACTTC.

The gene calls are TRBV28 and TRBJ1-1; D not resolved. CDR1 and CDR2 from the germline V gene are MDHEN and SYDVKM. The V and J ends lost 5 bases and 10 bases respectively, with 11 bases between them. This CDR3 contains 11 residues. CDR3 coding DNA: TGTGCCAGCAGTCTTCAAGGGAGAGCTTTCTTT. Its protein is CASSLQGRAFF.

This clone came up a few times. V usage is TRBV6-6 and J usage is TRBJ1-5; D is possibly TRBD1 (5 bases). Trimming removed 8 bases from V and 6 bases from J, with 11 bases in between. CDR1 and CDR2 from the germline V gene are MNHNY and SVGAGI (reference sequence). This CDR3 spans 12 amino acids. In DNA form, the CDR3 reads TGTGCCAGCGGGGCCGGGGGTCAGCCCCAGCATTTT. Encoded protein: CASGAGGQPQHF.

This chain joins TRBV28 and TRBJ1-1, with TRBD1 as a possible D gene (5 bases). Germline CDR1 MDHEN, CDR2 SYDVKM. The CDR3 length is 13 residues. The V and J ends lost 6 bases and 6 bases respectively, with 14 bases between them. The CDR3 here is CASSLGARAEAFF. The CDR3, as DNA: TGTGCCAGCAGCCTAGGGGCCCGGGCTGAAGCTTTCTTT.

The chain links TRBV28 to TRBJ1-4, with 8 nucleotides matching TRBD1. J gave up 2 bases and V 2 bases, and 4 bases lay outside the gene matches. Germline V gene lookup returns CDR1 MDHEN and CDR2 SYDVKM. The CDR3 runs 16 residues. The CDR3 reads CASSLGTGVTNEKLFF. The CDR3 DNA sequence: TGTGCCAGCAGTTTAGGGACAGGAGTCACTAATGAAAAACTGTTTTTT.

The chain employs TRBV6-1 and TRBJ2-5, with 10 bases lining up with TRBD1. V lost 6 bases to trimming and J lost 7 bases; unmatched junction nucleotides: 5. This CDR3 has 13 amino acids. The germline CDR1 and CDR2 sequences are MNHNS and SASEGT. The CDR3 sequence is CASSVDRGGTQYF. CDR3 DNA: TGTGCCAGCAGCGTGGACAGGGGGGGGACCCAGTACTTC.

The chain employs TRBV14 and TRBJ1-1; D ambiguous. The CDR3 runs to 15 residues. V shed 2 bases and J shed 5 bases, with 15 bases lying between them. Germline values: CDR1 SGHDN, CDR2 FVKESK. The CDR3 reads CASSQSRGYGTEAFF. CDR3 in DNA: TGTGCCAGCAGCCAATCACGCGGGTACGGGACTGAAGCTTTCTTT. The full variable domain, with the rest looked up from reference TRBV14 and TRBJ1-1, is EAGVTQFPSHSVIEKGQTVTLRCDPISGHDNLYWYRRVMGKEIKFLLHFVKESKQDESGMPNNRFLAERTGGTYSTLKVQPAELEDSGVYFCASSQSRGYGTEAFFGQGTRLTVV.

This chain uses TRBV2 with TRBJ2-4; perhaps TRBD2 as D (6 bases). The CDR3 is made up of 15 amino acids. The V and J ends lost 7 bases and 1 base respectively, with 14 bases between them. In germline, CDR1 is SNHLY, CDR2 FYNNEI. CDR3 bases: TGTGCCAGCACCGGAGGGGCTGGGGCCAAAAACATTCAGTACTTC. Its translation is CASTGGAGAKNIQYF.

Written as DNA, the CDR3 is TGTGCCAGCAGACCGGAGGGGAGGGCTGAAGCTTTCTTT. Its protein product is CASRPEGRAEAFF. The chain combines TRBV2 with TRBJ1-1, with D possibly being TRBD1 (5 bases). From germline, CDR1 is SNHLY and CDR2 FYNNEI. Trimming cost V 6 bases and J 6 bases, with 14 bases left between them. The CDR3 covers 13 residues.

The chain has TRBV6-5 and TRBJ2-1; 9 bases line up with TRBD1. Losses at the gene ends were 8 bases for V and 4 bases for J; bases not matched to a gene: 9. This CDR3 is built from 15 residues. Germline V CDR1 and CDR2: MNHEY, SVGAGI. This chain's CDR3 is CASRPDRGEYNEQFF. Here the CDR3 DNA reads TGTGCCAGCCGACCGGACAGGGGTGAATACAATGAGCAGTTCTTC.

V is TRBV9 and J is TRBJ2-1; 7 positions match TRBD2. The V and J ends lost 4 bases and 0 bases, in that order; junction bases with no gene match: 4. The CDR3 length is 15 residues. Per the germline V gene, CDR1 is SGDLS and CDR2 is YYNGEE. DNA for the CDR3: TGTGCCAGCAGCCCAGCGGGACTCTCCTACAATGAGCAGTTCTTC. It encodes CASSPAGLSYNEQFF.

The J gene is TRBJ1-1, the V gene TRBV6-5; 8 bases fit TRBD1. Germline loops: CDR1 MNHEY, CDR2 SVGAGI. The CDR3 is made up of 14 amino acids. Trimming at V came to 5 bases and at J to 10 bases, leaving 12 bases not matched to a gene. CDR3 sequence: CASSPPGQVVPAFF. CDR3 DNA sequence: TGTGCCAGCAGTCCCCCGGGACAGGTTGTGCCAGCTTTCTTT.

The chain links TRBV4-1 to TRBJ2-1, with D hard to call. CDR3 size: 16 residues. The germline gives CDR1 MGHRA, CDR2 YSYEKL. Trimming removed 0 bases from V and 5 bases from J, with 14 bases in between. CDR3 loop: CASSQDPGRPNNEQFF. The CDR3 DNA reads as TGCGCCAGCAGCCAAGACCCTGGGCGCCCTAACAATGAGCAGTTCTTC.

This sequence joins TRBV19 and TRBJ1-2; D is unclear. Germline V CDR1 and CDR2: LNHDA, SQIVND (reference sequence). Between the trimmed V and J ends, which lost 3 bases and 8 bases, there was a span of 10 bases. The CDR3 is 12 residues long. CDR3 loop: CASSIRGLGYTF. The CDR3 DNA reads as TGTGCCAGTAGTATCAGAGGTTTGGGCTACACCTTC.

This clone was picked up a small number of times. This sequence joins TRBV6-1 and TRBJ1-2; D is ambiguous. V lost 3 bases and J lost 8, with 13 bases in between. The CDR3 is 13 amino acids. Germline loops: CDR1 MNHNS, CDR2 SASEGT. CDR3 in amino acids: CASSDLTRSGYTF. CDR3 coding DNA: TGTGCCAGCAGTGATCTCACCAGGTCGGGCTACACCTTC.

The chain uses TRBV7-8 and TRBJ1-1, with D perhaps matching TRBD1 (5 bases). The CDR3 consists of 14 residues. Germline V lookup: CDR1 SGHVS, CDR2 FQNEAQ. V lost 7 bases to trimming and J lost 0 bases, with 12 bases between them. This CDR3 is CASTSDSLNTEAFF. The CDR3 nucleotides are TGTGCCAGCACCTCCGACAGTCTGAACACTGAAGCTTTCTTT.

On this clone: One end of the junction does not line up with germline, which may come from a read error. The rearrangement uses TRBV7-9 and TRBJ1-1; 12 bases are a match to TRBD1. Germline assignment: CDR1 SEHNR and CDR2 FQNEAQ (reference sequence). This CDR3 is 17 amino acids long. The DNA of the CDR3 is TGTTCCAGCAGCTCTTCGCGGGACAGGGGGCCGGCAACTGAAGCTTTCTTT. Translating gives CSSSSSRDRGPATEAFF.

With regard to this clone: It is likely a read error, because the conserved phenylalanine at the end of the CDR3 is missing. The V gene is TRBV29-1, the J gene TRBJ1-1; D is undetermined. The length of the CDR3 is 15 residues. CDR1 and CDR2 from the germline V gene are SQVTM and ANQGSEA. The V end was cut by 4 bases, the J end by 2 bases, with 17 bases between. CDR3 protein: CSVARPGVGNTEAFL. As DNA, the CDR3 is TGCAGCGTTGCGCGCCCCGGGGTGGGCAACACTGAAGCTTTCCTT.

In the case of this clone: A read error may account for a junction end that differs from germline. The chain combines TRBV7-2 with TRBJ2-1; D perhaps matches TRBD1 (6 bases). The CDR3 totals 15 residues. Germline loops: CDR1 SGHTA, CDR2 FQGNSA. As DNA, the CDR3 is TGTGCCGGCAGCTCACAGGGAATCACCTACAATGAGCAGTTCTTC. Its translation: CAGSSQGITYNEQFF.

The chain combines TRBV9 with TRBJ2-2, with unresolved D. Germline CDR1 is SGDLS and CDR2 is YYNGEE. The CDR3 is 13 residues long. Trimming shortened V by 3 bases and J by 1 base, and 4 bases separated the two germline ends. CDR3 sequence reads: CASSARNTGELFF. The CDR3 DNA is TGTGCCAGCAGCGCTAGGAACACCGGGGAGCTGTTTTTT.

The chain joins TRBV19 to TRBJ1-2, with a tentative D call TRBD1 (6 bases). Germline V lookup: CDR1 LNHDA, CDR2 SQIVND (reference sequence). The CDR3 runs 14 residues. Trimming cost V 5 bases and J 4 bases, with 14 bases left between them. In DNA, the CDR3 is TGTGCCAGTAGTGTGGACAGCCTACCCTATGGCTACACCTTC. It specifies CASSVDSLPYGYTF.

The CDR3 protein is CASSFGQGSYEQYF. CDR3 DNA sequence: TGTGCCAGCAGCTTTGGGCAGGGCTCCTACGAGCAGTACTTC. This chain connects TRBV5-5 to TRBJ2-7; D may be TRBD1 (5 bases). Trimming pared 2 bases from V and 0 bases from J, leaving 9 bases between. The germline CDR1 and CDR2 sequences are SGHKS and YYEKEE (reference sequence). This CDR3 is 14 amino acids long. Variable domain in full (rest from reference TRBV5-5 and TRBJ2-7): DAGVTQSPTHLIKTRGQQVTLRCSPISGHKSVSWYQQVLGQGPQFIFQYYEKEERGRGNFPDRFSARQFPNYSSELNVNALLLGDSALYLCASSFGQGSYEQYFGPGTRLTVT.

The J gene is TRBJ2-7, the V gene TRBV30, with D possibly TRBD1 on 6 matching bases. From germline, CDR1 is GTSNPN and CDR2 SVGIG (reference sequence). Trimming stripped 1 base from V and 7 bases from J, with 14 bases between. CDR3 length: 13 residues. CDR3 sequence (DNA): TGTGCCTGGAGTGGGGGGCCAGAAAGAGAGCAGTACTTC. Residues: CAWSGGPEREQYF.